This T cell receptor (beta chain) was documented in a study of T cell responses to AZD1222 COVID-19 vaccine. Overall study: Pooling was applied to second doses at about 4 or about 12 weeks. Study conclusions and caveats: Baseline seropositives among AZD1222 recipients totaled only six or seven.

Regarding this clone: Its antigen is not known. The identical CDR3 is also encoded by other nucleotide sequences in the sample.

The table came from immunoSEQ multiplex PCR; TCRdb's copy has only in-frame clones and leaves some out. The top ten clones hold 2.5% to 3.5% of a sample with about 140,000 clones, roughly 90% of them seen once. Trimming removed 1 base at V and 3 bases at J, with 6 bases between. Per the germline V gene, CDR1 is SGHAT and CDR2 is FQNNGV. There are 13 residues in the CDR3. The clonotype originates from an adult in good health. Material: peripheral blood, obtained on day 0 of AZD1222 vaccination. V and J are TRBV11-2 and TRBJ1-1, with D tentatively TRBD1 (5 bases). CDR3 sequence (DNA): TGTGCCAGCAGCTTAGGCAGGGACACTGAAGCTTTCTTT. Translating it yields CASSLGRDTEAFF.